Listed here are 30 T cell receptor beta chains from one sample, sequenced in a study of beta chain features in type 1 diabetes (dated by TCRdb to 2017 to 2018). To prepare the library, the immunoSEQ multiplex PCR assay was applied. All of the isolated RNA was reverse transcribed with the High Capacity cDNA Reverse Transcription Kit, so expressed TCRB transcripts were sequenced. Imported from immuneACCESS, the table was reduced by TCRdb to in-frame sequences with V and J called. These copies leave out some clones; in studies compared against another copy, an unresolved V gene accounts for under half, and the cause of the remainder is not known. Recorded for this sample are hundreds of thousands of clones; about 16% of them occurred a single time. The ten largest make up 0.09% to 0.095% of the sample. The specimen sequenced was naive CD4+ T cells from blood. Interpreted using the paper, the cell subset or site label stands for: true naive CD4+ T cells. These receptors were collected from a man aged 18 to 29 in good health.

The J gene is TRBJ1-2, the V gene TRBV15; D remains unclear. V was clipped by 0 bases and J by 7 bases, with 12 bases between them. This CDR3 comprises 14 residues. CDR1 is LNHNV, CDR2 YYDKDF, per germline (reference sequence). This CDR3 reads CATSRDSRVVGYTF. CDR3 in DNA: TGTGCCACCAGCAGAGATTCAAGGGTGGTTGGCTACACCTTC. The variable domain in full, with the rest retrieved from reference TRBV15 and TRBJ1-2, is DAMVIQNPRYQVTQFGKPVTLSCSQTLNHNVMYWYQQKSSQAPKLLFHYYDKDFNNEADTPDNFQSRRPNTSFCFLDIRSPGLGDTAMYLCATSRDSRVVGYTFGSGTRLTVV.

This clone has more than one count but fewer than ten. This rearrangement joins TRBV7-6 to TRBJ1-3, with D unresolved. CDR1 is SGHVS, CDR2 FNYEAQ, per germline. This CDR3 is built from 14 residues. Trimming took 5 bases from V and 0 from J, leaving 8 bases between them. CDR3 in amino acids: CASSILSSGNTIYF. The CDR3, as DNA: TGTGCCAGCAGCATCCTGTCCTCTGGAAACACCATATATTTT.

This chain uses TRBV7-9 with TRBJ2-7, with TRBD2 matching over 9 bases. CDR1 is SEHNR, CDR2 FQNEAQ, per germline (reference sequence). The CDR3 loop spans 13 amino acids. V was clipped by 3 bases and J by 3 bases; unmatched bases: 0. The CDR3: CASSLTSGYEQYF. CDR3 coding DNA: TGTGCCAGCAGCTTGACTAGCGGCTACGAGCAGTACTTC.

This clone appeared a few times. The rearrangement uses TRBV29-1 and TRBJ2-1, with D possibly being TRBD1 or TRBD2 (5 bases each). The germline V and J ends were trimmed by 2 bases and 5 bases, with 16 bases remaining between them. Germline CDR1 SQVTM, CDR2 ANQGSEA. There are 15 residues in the CDR3. CDR3 region: CSVESWRTPNNEQFF. As DNA, the CDR3 is TGCAGCGTTGAAAGTTGGAGGACACCGAACAATGAGCAGTTCTTC.

The chain couples TRBV2 to TRBJ2-4; TRBD2 agrees at 10 bases. The V and J ends lost 4 bases and 5 bases, in that order; junction bases with no gene match: 5. The CDR3 runs 15 residues. Per germline, CDR1 SNHLY and CDR2 FYNNEI. In DNA form, the CDR3 reads TGTGCCAGCAGTGTTCAGCGGGGGGGCGAAAACATTCAGTACTTC. Its protein product is CASSVQRGGENIQYF. The variable domain in full, completed from reference TRBV2 and TRBJ2-4, reads EPEVTQTPSHQVTQMGQEVILRCVPISNHLYFYWYRQILGQKVEFLVSFYNNEISEKSEIFDDQFSVERPDGSNFTLKIRSTKLEDSAMYFCASSVQRGGENIQYFGAGTRLSVL.

This rearrangement joins TRBV14 to TRBJ2-7; a weak D match, TRBD2 (5 bases). In germline, CDR1 is SGHDN, CDR2 FVKESK. Trimming shortened V by 4 bases and J by 6 bases, and 10 bases separated the two germline ends. The CDR3 runs to 12 residues. CDR3 nucleotide sequence: TGTGCCAGCAGCCGGTCGGGGTTCGAGCAGTACTTC. It yields the protein CASSRSGFEQYF.

This clone was seen more than once but under ten times. The CDR3 region is CASSFGIRGETQYF. In DNA, the CDR3 is TGTGCCAGCAGTTTTGGGATCCGGGGGGAGACCCAGTACTTC. This sequence joins TRBV6-5 and TRBJ2-5; a possible D gene is TRBD2 (6 bases). The germline V and J ends were trimmed by 4 bases and 5 bases, with 14 bases remaining between them. Per germline, CDR1 MNHEY and CDR2 SVGAGI. CDR3 length: 14 amino acids.

This clone has more than one count but fewer than ten. The CDR3 bases are TGTGCCAGCAGCTCAGACGTAGAGCAGTACTTC. It specifies CASSSDVEQYF. The chain combines TRBV7-2 with TRBJ2-7; no firm D call. The germline CDR1 and CDR2 sequences are SGHTA and FQGNSA. This CDR3 has 11 amino acids. The ends were cut back, 4 bases at V and 7 bases at J, with 8 bases in the middle.

V usage is TRBV7-2 and J usage is TRBJ1-2; 9 bases map to TRBD1. V was clipped by 5 bases and J by 8 bases; unmatched bases: 6. Germline CDR1 reads SGHTA; CDR2 reads FQGNSA. This CDR3 has 13 residues. This chain's CDR3 is CASSAGTGRGYTF. As DNA, the CDR3 is TGTGCCAGCAGCGCTGGGACAGGGCGAGGCTACACCTTC.

The V gene is TRBV2, the J gene TRBJ2-2; 7 nucleotides agree with TRBD1. The CDR3 extends over 14 amino acids. V shed 6 bases and J 4 bases; nucleotides not matched to a gene: 5. CDR1 is SNHLY, CDR2 FYNNEI, per germline. The CDR3 nucleotides read TGTGCCAGCAGGGGAGACAGGGTCACCGGGGAGCTGTTTTTT. Amino acid sequence: CASRGDRVTGELFF.

This clone was seen at least ten times. The J gene is TRBJ2-7, the V gene TRBV10-3; D is perhaps TRBD1 (6 bases). Per germline, CDR1 ENHRY and CDR2 SYGVKD. The V end was cut by 1 base, the J end by 6 bases, with 10 bases between. This CDR3 has 13 amino acids. CDR3 sequence: CAISEYTGTEQYF. The CDR3 region has the DNA TGTGCCATCAGTGAGTATACAGGGACCGAGCAGTACTTC.

As to this clone: Because the CDR3's place on the DNA is in doubt, the DNA is left out and the CDR3 is given as listed by TCRdb. The chain carries TRBV29-1 and TRBJ1-1; the table's D call of TRBD1 was not tested on the DNA. 12 amino acids form the CDR3, both terminal residues included. Germline V CDR1 and CDR2: SQVTM, ANQGSEA. CDR3 sequence: CSVGQGTSETFF.

V and J are TRBV18 and TRBJ1-5, with unresolved D. Germline lookup yields CDR1 KGHSH and CDR2 LQKENI. The V gene lost 2 bases and the J gene lost 5 bases, with 13 bases spanning the gap. This CDR3 spans 15 amino acids. In nucleotides, the CDR3 is TGTGCCAGCTCACCATACAACAGCCTATATCAGCCCCAGCATTTT. Amino acids: CASSPYNSLYQPQHF.

The chain has TRBV4-1 and TRBJ2-1; either TRBD1 or TRBD2 may fit D (6 bases each). The length of the CDR3 is 13 residues. Germline V gene data show CDR1 as MGHRA and CDR2 as YSYEKL. V was clipped by 5 bases and J by 11 bases, with 16 bases between them. CDR3 sequence (DNA): TGCGCCAGCAGCTTAGATCCGGGGGCAAAGCAGTTCTTC. Amino acid sequence: CASSLDPGAKQFF.

This clone appeared a few times. This chain links TRBV20-1 with TRBJ2-7; D is undetermined. V was trimmed by 4 bases and J by 3 bases, leaving 7 bases between them. The CDR3 is 11 residues long. Germline V gene sequence: CDR1 DFQATT, CDR2 SNEGSKA (reference sequence). The DNA for the CDR3 is TGCAGTGCTACCATAAACTACGAGCAGTACTTC. Amino acid sequence: CSATINYEQYF.

This clone was recorded a few times. The same CDR3 is also encoded by other DNA sequences in this sample. The gene calls are TRBV7-9 and TRBJ2-7; the match to TRBD1 covers 9 bases. The trim removed 4 bases at V and 1 base at J, leaving 2 bases unmatched. This CDR3 region has 14 residues. The V gene's germline CDR1 is SEHNR and CDR2 FQNEAQ (reference sequence). CDR3 sequence (DNA): TGTGCCAGCAGCTCCGGGACAGGGTCCTACGAGCAGTACTTC. It encodes CASSSGTGSYEQYF.

This chain uses TRBV7-2 with TRBJ2-7; TRBD1 is a possible D gene (6 bases). V was trimmed by 0 bases and J by 3 bases, leaving 18 bases between them. The CDR3 length is 17 residues. The germline V gene has CDR1 SGHTA and CDR2 FQGNSA. In nucleotides, the CDR3 is TGTGCCAGCAGCTTAGCTAACCGGGACATAACTTTCTACGAGCAGTACTTC. It is translated as CASSLANRDITFYEQYF.

The gene calls are TRBV27 and TRBJ2-7, with D possibly matching TRBD2 (6 bases). CDR3 size: 14 residues. Between the trimmed V and J ends, which lost 3 bases and 2 bases, there was a span of 11 bases. Looked up from germline, CDR1 is MNHEY and CDR2 is SMNVEV (reference sequence). DNA of the CDR3: TGTGCCAGCAGTTTTGGTCGGGGGACCTACGAGCAGTACTTC. Translation gives CASSFGRGTYEQYF.

The chain links TRBV5-1 to TRBJ2-1, with 7 bases that match TRBD1. The germline CDR1 and CDR2 sequences are SGHRS and YFSETQ. J was trimmed by 2 bases and V by 5 bases; bases with no gene match: 4. The CDR3 spans 14 residues. This CDR3 is CASRDRKTYNEQFF. The CDR3 coding sequence is TGCGCCAGCAGGGACAGGAAAACCTACAATGAGCAGTTCTTC.

CDR3: CASSSDRLMNTEAFF. In DNA, the CDR3 is TGTGCCAGCAGCTCCGACAGGTTGATGAACACTGAAGCTTTCTTT. The chain carries TRBV7-9 and TRBJ1-1; TRBD1 might be the D (6 bases). Germline V gene data show CDR1 as SEHNR and CDR2 as FQNEAQ (reference sequence). The CDR3 sequence is 15 residues long. V lost 4 bases and J 0 bases, leaving 12 bases between the germline ends.

Only a few counts were recorded for this clone. This chain uses TRBV11-2 with TRBJ2-3, with D perhaps assigned TRBD1 or TRBD2 (6 bases each). CDR3 size: 13 residues. Germline values: CDR1 SGHAT, CDR2 FQNNGV. V lost 6 bases to trimming and J lost 3 bases, with 10 bases between them. The CDR3 region has the DNA TGTGCCAGCAGTCGAGGGGGGACAGATACGCAGTATTTT. The encoded protein is CASSRGGTDTQYF.

This clone was seen only a few times. The chain recombines TRBV9 with TRBJ2-7; 7 bases align to TRBD1. Germline CDR1 is SGDLS and CDR2 is YYNGEE. V lost 0 bases and J lost 2; bases outside the gene matches: 5. The CDR3 loop spans 15 amino acids. The CDR3 DNA sequence: TGTGCCAGCAGCGTAGGGTTTACAGGGGCCTACGAGCAGTACTTC. Encoded protein: CASSVGFTGAYEQYF.

In this sample, this clone turned up a few times. The genes are TRBV7-2 and TRBJ2-7; TRBD2 matches at 13 bases. This CDR3 is built from 15 residues. Germline V gene lookup returns CDR1 SGHTA and CDR2 FQGNSA. V gave up 6 bases and J gave up 3 bases; unmatched junction bases: 5. CDR3 nucleotides: TGTGCCAGCAGGCAACTAGCGGGGGGGCTCTACGAGCAGTACTTC. Protein: CASRQLAGGLYEQYF.

In its sample, this clone was seen a few times. V usage is TRBV18 and J usage is TRBJ1-1; tentatively, D is TRBD1 (5 bases). Trimming shortened V by 3 bases and J by 1 base, and 12 bases separated the two germline ends. This CDR3 is built from 15 residues. From germline, CDR1 is KGHSH and CDR2 LQKENI. CDR3 region: CASSPSFGQNTEAFF. In DNA form, the CDR3 reads TGTGCCAGCTCACCTTCGTTCGGACAGAACACTGAAGCTTTCTTT.

This sequence joins TRBV4-2 and TRBJ1-2, with 9 bases lining up with TRBD1. Germline V CDR1 and CDR2: LGHNA, YNFKEQ. The CDR3 consists of 15 residues. J was trimmed by 4 bases and V by 4 bases; bases with no gene match: 7. In DNA, the CDR3 is TGTGCCAGCAGCCCTGACATGGGACAGGGCTATGGCTACACCTTC. Protein: CASSPDMGQGYGYTF.

This clone was detected ten times or more. The rearrangement links TRBV14 to TRBJ2-1; D ambiguous. This CDR3 spans 13 amino acids. Germline-derived CDR1 and CDR2 are SGHDN and FVKESK. V lost 4 bases, J lost 6 bases, and 10 bases lay in between. The CDR3 is CASSRLVGNEQFF. In DNA, the CDR3 is TGTGCCAGCAGCCGCCTAGTGGGCAATGAGCAGTTCTTC.

This clone appeared a few times. The chain recombines TRBV10-3 with TRBJ2-5; D may be TRBD2 (6 bases). The end of the DNA aligns better with TRBJ2-7, so the J call may be wrong. CDR1 is ENHRY, CDR2 SYGVKD, per germline. The CDR3 consists of 13 residues. CDR3 region: CAITGTADSEQYF. The CDR3 coding sequence is TGTGCCATCACAGGGACTGCGGATAGCGAGCAGTACTTC.

The rearrangement uses TRBV4-3 and TRBJ2-2; D uncertain. The CDR3 covers 13 residues. The germline V gene has CDR1 LGHNA and CDR2 YSLEER. V shed 0 bases and J shed 6 bases, with 5 bases lying between them. The CDR3 region is CASSQERSGELFF. In nucleotides, the CDR3 is TGCGCCAGCAGCCAAGAAAGGTCCGGGGAGCTGTTTTTT.

The J gene is TRBJ2-3, the V gene TRBV7-9; D might be TRBD1 (6 bases). Germline V gene lookup returns CDR1 SEHNR and CDR2 FQNEAQ (reference sequence). This CDR3 is 17 amino acids long. Trimming pared 3 bases from V and 0 bases from J, leaving 16 bases between. In DNA form, the CDR3 reads TGTGCCAGCAGCTTCGCCGGACAGAGTATTAGCACAGATACGCAGTATTTT. It is translated as CASSFAGQSISTDTQYF.

The CDR3 bases are TGTGCCTGCAACCGGGGAGCCAAAAACATTCAGTACTTC. It translates to CACNRGAKNIQYF. The chain carries TRBV30 and TRBJ2-4, with a weak D call TRBD2 (5 bases). Germline CDR1 is GTSNPN and CDR2 is SVGIG (reference sequence). V was shortened by 6 bases and J by 0 bases, with 9 bases between the two germline ends. The CDR3 spans 13 residues.